These 28 T cell receptor beta chains came from one sample sequenced in a study of blood T cell repertoires in COVID-19. The table came from immunoSEQ multiplex PCR; TCRdb's copy has only in-frame clones and leaves some out. The sample contains 72,000 or so clones, around nine tenths of which appear only once. The sample comprised peripheral blood. The receptors come from a woman between 55 and 75 years old with acute or convalescent COVID-19.

V is TRBV7-2 and J is TRBJ2-3; 7 bases fit TRBD1. V dropped 5 bases and J dropped 8; count of bases not matched to a gene: 13. From germline, CDR1 is SGHTA and CDR2 FQGNSA. The CDR3 has 15 amino acids. The CDR3 coding sequence is TGTGCCAGCAGCAAACAGGGGCCGCCGGCGGGTACGCAGTATTTT. Translated: CASSKQGPPAGTQYF.

V is TRBV9 and J is TRBJ2-3; D perhaps matches TRBD1 (6 bases). The CDR3 totals 16 residues. Germline lookup yields CDR1 SGDLS and CDR2 YYNGEE. The germline V and J ends were trimmed by 3 bases and 0 bases, with 14 bases remaining between them. Here the CDR3 reads CASSARQDRSTDTQYF. The DNA for the CDR3 is TGTGCCAGCAGCGCTCGACAGGACCGTAGCACAGATACGCAGTATTTT.

The V gene is TRBV6-6, the J gene TRBJ2-7, with D possibly being TRBD2 (5 bases). Trimming took off 4 bases at V and 2 bases at J, with 9 bases between the two ends. Germline V gene lookup returns CDR1 MNHNY and CDR2 SVGAGI (reference sequence). CDR3 length: 13 residues. The CDR3 reads CASSFSGTYEQYF. CDR3 nucleotides: TGTGCCAGCAGTTTTTCGGGGACCTACGAGCAGTACTTC.

The rearrangement links TRBV7-9 to TRBJ1-2; TRBD1 agrees at 8 bases. The CDR3 runs 15 residues. The germline CDR1 and CDR2 sequences are SEHNR and FQNEAQ (reference sequence). Trimming cost V 4 bases and J 9 bases; bases outside gene matches: 13. The CDR3 spells CASSSTQGAGVRYTF. The CDR3 region has the DNA TGTGCCAGCAGCTCTACTCAGGGGGCGGGAGTTCGCTACACCTTC.

The chain recombines TRBV6-1 with TRBJ1-5; 8 nucleotides line up with TRBD1. Germline loops: CDR1 MNHNS, CDR2 SASEGT. V gave up 4 bases and J gave up 1 base; unmatched junction bases: 6. The CDR3 is 16 residues long. The CDR3 region has the DNA TGTGCCAGCAGTGCTGAGACAGGGGCAAGCAATCAGCCCCAGCATTTT. Its translation is CASSAETGASNQPQHF.

The rearrangement links TRBV19 to TRBJ1-5, with no clear D. CDR3 length: 13 residues. V dropped 6 bases and J dropped 3 bases, with 9 bases sitting between them. Germline CDR1 reads LNHDA; CDR2 reads SQIVND (reference sequence). DNA for the CDR3: TGTGCCAGTAGAGGACTCCCCAATCAGCCCCAGCATTTT. This gives the protein CASRGLPNQPQHF.

The chain is built from TRBV15 and TRBJ1-1; no clear D gene. This CDR3 spans 13 amino acids. V shed 0 bases and J shed 10 bases, with 12 bases lying between them. The germline V gene has CDR1 LNHNV and CDR2 YYDKDF (reference sequence). CDR3 sequence (DNA): TGTGCCACCAGCAGAGATGGCATCTCTGGAGCTTTCTTT. The encoded protein is CATSRDGISGAFF.

The chain links TRBV29-1 to TRBJ1-6, with no clear D. The CDR3 contains 13 residues. The V and J ends lost 7 bases and 7 bases respectively, with 14 bases between them. Germline V gives CDR1 SQVTM, CDR2 ANQGSEA. In DNA form, the CDR3 reads TGCAGCGCTCGCCTTGGGGAGAATTCACCCCTCCACTTT. Translated, it gives CSARLGENSPLHF.

The table lists this clone with a few counts. The chain combines TRBV2 with TRBJ1-1; TRBD1 is a possible D gene (5 bases). The ends were cut back, 5 bases at V and 9 bases at J, with 10 bases in the middle. Germline V gives CDR1 SNHLY, CDR2 FYNNEI. The CDR3 covers 11 residues. CDR3 residues: CASSTQGKAFF. CDR3 in DNA: TGTGCCAGCAGTACTCAGGGAAAAGCTTTCTTT.

The chain couples TRBV2 to TRBJ2-2, with 14 nucleotides matching TRBD2. The ends lost 4 bases at V and 6 bases at J; junction bases unmatched: 7. This CDR3 spans 17 amino acids. CDR1 and CDR2 from the germline V gene are SNHLY and FYNNEI. CDR3 amino acids: CASSGLAGGPSSGELFF. The CDR3 DNA reads as TGTGCCAGCAGTGGACTAGCGGGGGGGCCGAGCTCCGGGGAGCTGTTTTTT.

The chain uses TRBV19 and TRBJ2-1; 14 nucleotides match TRBD2. In germline, CDR1 is LNHDA, CDR2 SQIVND (reference sequence). CDR3 size: 17 residues. V gave up 5 bases and J gave up 9 bases; unmatched junction bases: 12. For the CDR3, the DNA is TGTGCCAGTAGTCCGTGGACTAGCGGGGGGTCTGGAAGTGAGCAGTTCTTC. Amino acids: CASSPWTSGGSGSEQFF.

The V call is TRBV7-8, the J call TRBJ1-1; TRBD1 aligns across 9 bases. Trimming removed 4 bases from V and 7 bases from J; junction bases left unmatched: 7. Germline V gene lookup returns CDR1 SGHVS and CDR2 FQNEAQ. The length of the CDR3 is 14 residues. The CDR3 sequence: CASSSGTGYGEAFF. The CDR3 DNA reads TGTGCCAGCAGCTCGGGGACAGGGTACGGTGAAGCTTTCTTT.

This rearrangement joins TRBV19 to TRBJ1-4; TRBD1 might be the D (6 bases). Trimming removed 8 bases from V and 6 bases from J, with 19 bases in between. Germline V CDR1 and CDR2: LNHDA, SQIVND (reference sequence). The CDR3 is 15 amino acids. The CDR3 bases are TGTGCCAGTTCCGGGACACCCCCGAGCGATGAAAAACTGTTTTTT. Amino acids: CASSGTPPSDEKLFF.

The chain links TRBV18 to TRBJ1-4; 7 nucleotides match TRBD1. Germline V gene data show CDR1 as KGHSH and CDR2 as LQKENI. The CDR3 is 14 residues long. Unmatched junction bases numbered 4, after V lost 5 bases and J lost 4 bases. DNA of the CDR3: TGTGCCAGCTCAGACAGGGATTTTAATGAAAAACTGTTTTTT. Amino acid sequence: CASSDRDFNEKLFF.

V is TRBV4-1 and J is TRBJ1-6; a weak D match, TRBD1 (5 bases). V lost 0 bases to trimming and J lost 8 bases, with 14 bases between them. This CDR3 contains 16 residues. Germline CDR1 is MGHRA and CDR2 is YSYEKL. DNA of the CDR3: TGCGCCAGCAGCCAAGAATTCGGGCAGGGATATTCACCCCTCCACTTT. This codes for CASSQEFGQGYSPLHF.

Regarding this clone: A junction boundary mismatches the germline segment, possibly from a read error. The chain combines TRBV5-8 with TRBJ1-1; D is undetermined. Germline CDR1 is SGHTS and CDR2 is YDEGEE. CDR3 length equals 11 residues. As DNA, the CDR3 is TGTGCCAGCAGCCTAGCGACGATACTTTCTTTC. Protein sequence: CASSLATILSF.

This sequence joins TRBV2 and TRBJ2-7; D gene ambiguous. CDR3 length: 14 amino acids. CDR1 is SNHLY, CDR2 FYNNEI, per germline. The germline V and J ends were trimmed by 5 bases and 6 bases, with 17 bases remaining between them. The CDR3 is CASSTDATPLEQYF. CDR3 nucleotide sequence: TGTGCCAGCAGTACAGACGCTACGCCTCTCGAGCAGTACTTC.

The chain couples TRBV6-5 to TRBJ2-7; a possible D gene is TRBD2 (7 bases). The CDR3 covers 14 residues. The germline V gene has CDR1 MNHEY and CDR2 SVGAGI. The V gene lost 8 bases and the J gene lost 1 base, with 15 bases spanning the gap. CDR3 DNA sequence: TGTGCCAGCGCCCTGAGGGGGGGGTCCTACGAGCAGTACTTC. It specifies CASALRGGSYEQYF.

Written as DNA, the CDR3 is TGCGCCAGCAGCCAAGAAAGGACAGGGAGGGCTAACTATGGCTACACCTTC. Translation: CASSQERTGRANYGYTF. The genes are TRBV4-1 and TRBJ1-2; 8 bases match TRBD1. CDR1 is MGHRA, CDR2 YSYEKL, per germline. V lost 0 bases, J lost 0 bases, and 6 bases stayed unmatched. This CDR3 is 17 amino acids long.

This clone was detected a few times. The J gene is TRBJ1-2, the V gene TRBV7-9, with TRBD1 matching 7 bases. The CDR3 has 13 amino acids. The ends lost 5 bases at V and 7 bases at J; junction bases unmatched: 7. Looked up from germline, CDR1 is SEHNR and CDR2 is FQNEAQ (reference sequence). The CDR3 sequence is CASSPSDRSGYTF. The DNA of the CDR3 is TGTGCCAGCAGCCCCTCGGACAGGTCTGGCTACACCTTC.

The chain is built from TRBV5-1 and TRBJ1-3; possibly TRBD1 for D (6 bases). The CDR3 sequence is 17 residues long. The V end was cut by 2 bases, the J end by 0 bases, with 15 bases between. Germline V gene sequence: CDR1 SGHRS, CDR2 YFSETQ. The CDR3 reads CASSLRGGRNSGNTIYF. Here the CDR3 DNA reads TGCGCCAGCAGCTTAAGGGGGGGTCGGAACTCTGGAAACACCATATATTTT.

The rearrangement links TRBV29-1 to TRBJ2-2; perhaps TRBD1 as D (5 bases). The V end lost 4 bases, the J end lost 1 base, and 10 bases lay between the germline ends. This CDR3 has 14 amino acids. Per germline, CDR1 SQVTM and CDR2 ANQGSEA. The CDR3 spells CSVGSGQNTGELFF. CDR3 DNA: TGCAGCGTTGGGTCTGGACAGAACACCGGGGAGCTGTTTTTT.

This clone was detected once. This chain connects TRBV30 to TRBJ2-1, with 11 bases matching TRBD2. The CDR3 has 14 amino acids. V gave up 1 base and J gave up 7 bases; unmatched junction bases: 3. Germline V lookup: CDR1 GTSNPN, CDR2 SVGIG (reference sequence). CDR3 nucleotides: TGTGCCTGGAGTGAAACTAGCGGGGGAAATGAGCAGTTCTTC. The encoded protein is CAWSETSGGNEQFF.

V and J are TRBV2 and TRBJ2-3; 10 bases fit TRBD1. The ends lost 7 bases at V and 4 bases at J; junction bases unmatched: 8. This CDR3 is 15 amino acids long. Germline CDR1 reads SNHLY; CDR2 reads FYNNEI. The CDR3 protein is CASNAGTGVSDTQYF. DNA of the CDR3: TGTGCCAGCAACGCCGGGACAGGGGTTTCAGATACGCAGTATTTT.

In its sample, this clone was seen a few times. The chain couples TRBV13 to TRBJ2-1, with 10 bases that match TRBD2. V shed 5 bases and J 6 bases; nucleotides not matched to a gene: 10. This CDR3 is built from 16 residues. Germline lookup yields CDR1 PRHDT and CDR2 FYEKMQ (reference sequence). The CDR3 coding sequence is TGTGCCAGCAGCCCCCCTAGCGGGGGTGCGGTCAATGAGCAGTTCTTC. It translates to CASSPPSGGAVNEQFF.

The chain recombines TRBV6-2 or TRBV6-3 with TRBJ1-4, with 10 positions matching TRBD1. Germline V gene data show CDR1 as MNHEY and CDR2 as SVGEGT. CDR3 length: 18 amino acids. The junction had 8 bases not matched to a gene; V was cut back by 2 bases and J by 2 bases. CDR3: CASSYQTGTGATNEKLFF. DNA for the CDR3: TGTGCCAGCAGTTACCAAACCGGGACAGGGGCGACTAATGAAAAACTGTTTTTT.

The chain is built from TRBV30 and TRBJ2-2, with TRBD2 identical over 10 bases. The CDR3 contains 16 residues. Germline CDR1 GTSNPN, CDR2 SVGIG (reference sequence). The V gene end was trimmed by 5 bases and the J gene end by 4 bases; junction bases not matched to a gene: 10. The CDR3 loop is CAWDQRGGWGTGELFF. The CDR3 DNA reads TGTGCCTGGGATCAGCGGGGGGGATGGGGCACCGGGGAGCTGTTTTTT.

The chain is built from TRBV5-4 and TRBJ1-4; perhaps TRBD1 as D (6 bases). CDR3 size: 17 residues. Trimming pared 1 base from V and 5 bases from J, leaving 18 bases between. CDR1 is SGHNT, CDR2 YYREEE, per germline (reference sequence). In DNA form, the CDR3 reads TGTGCCAGCAGCTTGTCTATTGGGCACAGGGAGAATGAAAAACTGTTTTTT. Encoded protein: CASSLSIGHRENEKLFF. The whole variable domain, remainder taken from reference TRBV5-4 and TRBJ1-4, is ETGVTQSPTHLIKTRGQQVTLRCSSQSGHNTVSWYQQALGQGPQFIFQYYREEENGRGNFPPRFSGLQFPNYSSELNVNALELDDSALYLCASSLSIGHRENEKLFFGSGTQLSVL.